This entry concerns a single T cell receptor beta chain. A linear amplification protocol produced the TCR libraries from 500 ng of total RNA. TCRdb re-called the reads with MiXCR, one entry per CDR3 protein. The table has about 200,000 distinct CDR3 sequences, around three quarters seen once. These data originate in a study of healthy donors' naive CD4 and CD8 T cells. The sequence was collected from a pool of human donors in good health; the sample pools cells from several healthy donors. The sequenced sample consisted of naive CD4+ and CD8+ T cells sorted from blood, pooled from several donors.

In DNA, the CDR3 is TGTGCCAGGGAAGCGGGAGGTACGTACAATGAGCAGTTCTTC. Protein sequence: CAREAGGTYNEQFF. The chain employs TRBV27 and TRBJ2-1, with 9 bases matching TRBD2. The ends lost 9 bases at V and 4 bases at J; junction bases unmatched: 7. The length of the CDR3 is 14 residues. Germline lookup yields CDR1 MNHEY and CDR2 SMNVEV (reference sequence).